This T cell receptor (beta chain) was found in a study of shared clonotypes between healthy human individuals. Produced via immunoSEQ multiplex PCR; TCRdb's table is partial and in-frame only. The sample yields about 980,000 clones, 76% seen once. The CDR3 contains 13 residues. Trimming stripped 4 bases from V and 2 bases from J, with 5 bases between. The germline gives CDR1 MNHNS, CDR2 SASEGT. The chain employs TRBV6-1 and TRBJ1-4; D gene uncertain. The sample taken for sequencing was memory CD4+ T cells sorted from blood. Noted subset: CD45RA-negative fraction. This sequence originates from a man in his late teens or twenties in good health. The CDR3 DNA reads TGTGCCAGCAGTGCAATGACTAATGAAAAACTGTTTTTT. It codes for CASSAMTNEKLFF.